These T cell receptor beta chains were read from a single sample in a study of T cell changes during pregnancy in multiple sclerosis. Here immunoSEQ multiplex PCR was the method, and the copy in TCRdb shows in-frame clones only, minus some. The sample consists of some 30,000 clones, approximately 90% of them appearing once. The specimen was CD8+ T cells from peripheral blood mononuclear cells, collected in the second trimester of pregnancy. The receptors were sampled from a female donor with multiple sclerosis, enrolled in a pregnancy study. The CDR3 runs from the conserved cysteine through the conserved F or W. A D gene is named only where the DNA matches it firmly. Not every row has a clone size; where given, it reads once, few, many or a size class.

D gene | J gene | clone size | V gene | CDR3 DNA | CDR3 protein
NA | TRBJ2-7 | NA | TRBV5-6 | TGTGCCAGCAGCTTGGGAGATGACTCCTACGAGCAGTACTTC | CASSLGDDSYEQYF
NA | TRBJ2-2 | NA | TRBV5-1 | TGCGCCAGCAGCTTGGTTGCGATGGACACCGACACCGGGGAGCTGTTTTTT | CASSLVAMDTDTGELFF
TRBD2 | TRBJ2-7 | NA | TRBV7-8 | TGTGCCAGCAGCCGGGGGGACTACGAGCAGTACTTC | CASSRGDYEQYF
NA | TRBJ1-3 | NA | TRBV7-9 | TGTGCCAGCAGCTCGATCGGGTTAACCTCTGGAAACACCATATATTTT | CASSSIGLTSGNTIYF
NA | TRBJ1-6 | NA | TRBV6-5 | TGTGCCAGCAGTTACCGCGGACAGCTGAATTCACCCCTCCACTTT | CASSYRGQLNSPLHF
NA | TRBJ2-7 | once | TRBV5-1 | TGCGCCAGCAGCTTGGTTCCGGGAGAGATGTACGAGCAGTACTTC | CASSLVPGEMYEQYF
NA | TRBJ1-1 | NA | TRBV19 | TGTGCCAGTAGTATTCGAGGGGGGGCGACTGAAGCTTTCTTT | CASSIRGGATEAFF
TRBD1 | TRBJ1-1 | NA | TRBV19 | TGTGCCAGTAGTCCACGGACAGGCACTGAAGCTTTCTTT | CASSPRTGTEAFF
NA | TRBJ2-7 | NA | TRBV30 | TGTGCCTGGAGTGTAGGCGACAGTTACGAGCAGTACTTC | CAWSVGDSYEQYF
NA | TRBJ1-1 | NA | TRBV4-1 | TGCGCCAGCAGCCAGGACTATTCCACTGAAGCTTTCTTT | CASSQDYSTEAFF
NA | TRBJ1-1 | NA | TRBV7-4 | TGTGCCAGCAGCTTAGTTGGTAGAGGAAATAGGGCTTTCTTT | CASSLVGRGNRAFF
TRBD2 | TRBJ2-1 | NA | TRBV7-9 | TGTGCCAGCATCGTAGCGGGAGCCCCCAATGAGCAGTTCTTC | CASIVAGAPNEQFF
NA | TRBJ2-7 | NA | TRBV4-1 | TGCGCCAGCAGCCAAGAAGGAACAGGGATCTCCTACGAGCAGTACTTC | CASSQEGTGISYEQYF
NA | TRBJ2-5 | few | TRBV5-6 | TGTGCCAGCAGCTTGGTCCATCGGGGGTTACAGACCCAGTACTTC | CASSLVHRGLQTQYF
TRBD1 | TRBJ2-7 | NA | TRBV30 | TGTGCCTGGAGTGCCGGGACAGGGAGATACGAGCAGTACTTC | CAWSAGTGRYEQYF
TRBD1 | TRBJ2-7 | NA | TRBV4-1 | TGCGCCAGCAGCCAAGGGACAGGGGTCGAGCAGTACTTC | CASSQGTGVEQYF
TRBD2 | TRBJ2-5 | NA | TRBV12-5 | TGTGCTAGTGGTTTGGGAATAGCGGGCCTCCAAGAGACCCAGTACTTC | CASGLGIAGLQETQYF
NA | TRBJ2-3 | NA | TRBV7-9 | TGTGCCAGCAGCTTGGAGACAGCTAGGGTTCGAGATACGCAGTATTTT | CASSLETARVRDTQYF
TRBD2 | TRBJ2-7 | NA | TRBV30 | TGTGCCTGGAGAGCCAGATGGACTAGCGGGAGGCCCGCCGTTGGGGAGCAGTACTTC | CAWRARWTSGRPAVGEQYF
NA | TRBJ2-5 | NA | TRBV13 | TGTGCCAGCAGCCTGGGACATCTACAAGAGACCCAGTACTTC | CASSLGHLQETQYF
NA | TRBJ2-7 | NA | TRBV6-4 | TGTGCCAGCAGCCACAGGGAGGGGTACGAGCAGTACTTC | CASSHREGYEQYF
NA | TRBJ1-2 | NA | TRBV5-6 | TGTGCCAGCACCCCCGGAACCCAAAACCCAGGGGGCTACACCTTC | CASTPGTQNPGGYTF
TRBD2 | TRBJ2-2 | NA | TRBV4-1 | TGCGCCAGCAGCCACGTCCCGGGACTAGGAGCCGGGGAGCTGTTTTTT | CASSHVPGLGAGELFF
NA | TRBJ2-7 | NA | TRBV6-6 | TGTGCCAGCAGTTACGAGGTCTACGAGCAGTACTTC | CASSYEVYEQYF
TRBD1 | TRBJ1-2 | NA | TRBV6-5 | TGTGCCAGCAGTTCCTACTCGTCCGGACAGGGTGATGGCTACACCTTC | CASSSYSSGQGDGYTF
TRBD1 | TRBJ1-5 | NA | TRBV6-4 | TGTGCCAGCAGTGCCGGGACAGGGGGCAATCAGCCCCAGCATTTT | CASSAGTGGNQPQHF
NA | TRBJ2-1 | NA | TRBV27 | TGTGCCAGCAGTTCCGACTTCAACCTGACCTACAATGAGCAGTTCTTC | CASSSDFNLTYNEQFF
NA | TRBJ1-2 | NA | TRBV29-1 | TGCAGCGGATACAGGGTTAGGAGTGGCTACACCTTC | CSGYRVRSGYTF
NA | TRBJ1-1 | NA | TRBV30 | TGTGCCTGGACGGCAGGGCAGAACACTGAAGCTTTCTTT | CAWTAGQNTEAFF
TRBD2 | TRBJ2-1 | NA | TRBV5-1 | TGCGCCAGCAGGTTAGCGGGAGGGCCCAAGTTCTTC | CASRLAGGPKFF
TRBD2 | TRBJ2-1 | NA | TRBV5-4 | TGTGCCAGCAGCATAGGACTAGCGGTGAGTGATGAGCAGTTCTTC | CASSIGLAVSDEQFF
NA | TRBJ1-2 | once | TRBV6-1 | TGTGCCAGCAGTGAACTTAGCGCCAGTCAGGTTGTAACCTATGGCTACACCTTC | CASSELSASQVVTYGYTF
NA | TRBJ2-3 | NA | TRBV21-1 | TGTGCCAGCAGCAATCTAGCGGGATTCACAGATACGCAGTATTTT | CASSNLAGFTDTQYF
TRBD1 | TRBJ2-1 | NA | TRBV28 | TGTGCCAGCAGTCTACAAACCGGGACAGGGTATATCAATGAGCAGTTCTTC | CASSLQTGTGYINEQFF
NA | TRBJ2-2 | once | TRBV11-3 | TGTGCCAGCAGCACCTGGACTGAGAACACCGGGGAGCTGTTTTTT | CASSTWTENTGELFF
NA | TRBJ2-7 | NA | TRBV5-4 | TGTGCCAGCAGTTCCAGCTACGAGCAGTACTTC | CASSSSYEQYF
TRBD1 | TRBJ2-7 | once | TRBV9 | TGTGCCAGCAGCGTTCAGGGGGCTGGGGACGAGCAGTACTTC | CASSVQGAGDEQYF
TRBD2 | TRBJ2-3 | NA | TRBV6-5 | TGTGCCAGCAGTCTAGCGGGAGGGCCTCCAGATACGCAGTATTTT | CASSLAGGPPDTQYF
NA | TRBJ2-1 | NA | TRBV27 | TGTGCCAGCAGTTTACTAGGGGATGAGCAGTTCTTC | CASSLLGDEQFF
NA | TRBJ2-5 | NA | TRBV9 | TGTGCCAGCAGCGCCGGGAGCCTCCAAGAGACCCAGTACTTC | CASSAGSLQETQYF
TRBD2 | TRBJ2-7 | NA | TRBV29-1 | TGCAGCGTCGCTAGCGGGAGCTCCTACGAGCAGTACTTC | CSVASGSSYEQYF
TRBD1 | TRBJ2-5 | NA | TRBV27 | TGTGCCAGCGGCTCGCTAGGGACAGGGGATGAGACCCAGTACTTC | CASGSLGTGDETQYF
TRBD2 | TRBJ2-1 | NA | TRBV11-2 | TGTGCCAGCAGCTTGGGCCTAGCGGAATACAATGAGCAGTTCTTC | CASSLGLAEYNEQFF
TRBD2 | TRBJ2-1 | NA | TRBV10-3 | TGTGCCATCAGATCGACTAGCGGGAGGGGAAATGAGCAGTTCTTC | CAIRSTSGRGNEQFF
NA | TRBJ2-1 | NA | TRBV11-2 | TGTGCCAGCAGCCCCCCCCAGTACAATGAGCAGTTCTTC | CASSPPQYNEQFF
NA | TRBJ1-1 | NA | TRBV19 | TGTGCCAGTAGTCTAATGAACACTGAAGCTTTCTTT | CASSLMNTEAFF
NA | TRBJ1-1 | NA | TRBV27 | TGTGCCAGCAGCCGAGGAGCGGGCCGGGTGACAGAAGCTTTCTTT | CASSRGAGRVTEAFF
NA | TRBJ2-1 | NA | TRBV18 | TGTGCCAGCTCACCGGGCTCACAGATATACAATGAGCAGTTCTTC | CASSPGSQIYNEQFF
TRBD1 | TRBJ1-4 | few | TRBV14 | TGTGCCAGCAGCCTCTTACTGACAGGGGGGACTGAAAAACTGTTTTTT | CASSLLLTGGTEKLFF
NA | TRBJ1-1 | NA | TRBV27 | TGTGCCAGCAGTTTATCGGGGGGACACACTGAAGCTTTCTTT | CASSLSGGHTEAFF
NA | TRBJ2-1 | NA | TRBV10-3 | TGTGCCATCAGTGAAAACAGAAATGAGCAGTTCTTC | CAISENRNEQFF
TRBD1 | TRBJ2-2 | NA | TRBV13 | TGTGCCAGCAGCTTAGACACAGGGGGAGCCGGGGAGCTGTTTTTT | CASSLDTGGAGELFF
NA | TRBJ2-2 | NA | TRBV6-1 | TGTGCCAGCAGTGAACATAAGGGAGGACCGAACACCGGGGAGCTGTTTTTT | CASSEHKGGPNTGELFF
NA | TRBJ2-7 | once | TRBV28 | TGTGCCAGCAGTTTAACCAGGGTTAGCGAGCAGTACTTC | CASSLTRVSEQYF
TRBD2 | TRBJ2-1 | NA | TRBV5-1 | TGCGCCAGCAGCTTGGACCTAGCGGGAGCGTCCTACAATGAGCAGTTCTTC | CASSLDLAGASYNEQFF